A selection of T cell receptor beta chains follows, all from one sample in a study of T cell responses to AZD1222 COVID-19 vaccine. Sequencing used immunoSEQ multiplex PCR; TCRdb keeps in-frame clones, though not all of them. The sample comprises tens of thousands of clones, roughly 90% of which are singletons, and roughly 14% rests with the top ten. The source material was peripheral blood, sampled on day 0 of AZD1222 vaccination. Receptors originate from an adult in good health. Both conserved end residues are part of each CDR3. The D gene is left open where the match is weak. The listing skips clone size in some rows; elsewhere it reads once, few, many or a size class.

J | V | size | D | CDR3 | DNA
TRBJ2-2 | TRBV4-1 | . | . | CASSQGRTGNTGELFF | TGCGCCAGCAGCCAAGGAAGGACTGGGAACACCGGGGAGCTGTTTTTT
TRBJ1-1 | TRBV9 | . | . | CASSLRGENTEAFF | TGTGCCAGCAGCCTCCGGGGAGAGAACACTGAAGCTTTCTTT
TRBJ1-2 | TRBV7-2 | few | . | CASSLRGPSPLANYGYTF | TGTGCCAGCAGCCTCCGGGGACCCTCTCCGTTAGCTAACTATGGCTACACCTTC
TRBJ1-1 | TRBV29-1 | . | . | CSVDPWTGTNTEAFF | TGCAGCGTTGATCCTTGGACGGGTACAAACACTGAAGCTTTCTTT
TRBJ1-1 | TRBV5-1 | . | . | CASSLAPRSTEAFF | TGCGCCAGCAGCTTGGCCCCCAGAAGCACTGAAGCTTTCTTT
TRBJ1-5 | TRBV21-1 | . | . | CATSRTVNSNQPQHF | TGTGCCACCTCAAGGACAGTGAATAGCAATCAGCCCCAGCATTTT
TRBJ1-5 | TRBV18 | few | . | CASSAFSNQPQHF | TGTGCCAGCTCAGCTTTCAGCAATCAGCCCCAGCATTTT
TRBJ2-5 | TRBV19 | . | . | CASSIPGETQYF | TGTGCCAGTAGTATACCGGGGGAGACCCAGTACTTC
TRBJ1-3 | TRBV6-5 | . | . | CASGSRGFGNTIYF | TGTGCCAGCGGTTCCAGGGGCTTTGGAAACACCATATATTTT
TRBJ1-1 | TRBV11-3 | . | . | CASSPGPMNTEAFF | TGTGCCAGCAGCCCCGGGCCTATGAACACTGAAGCTTTCTTT
TRBJ2-1 | TRBV2 | . | . | CASSDPLFSYNEQFF | TGTGCCAGCAGTGATCCCTTATTCTCCTACAATGAGCAGTTCTTC
TRBJ1-1 | TRBV6-6 | . | . | CASSATGDTEAFF | TGTGCCAGCAGTGCCACGGGGGACACTGAAGCTTTCTTT
TRBJ1-1 | TRBV27 | . | . | CASSFLGGVRNTEAFF | TGTGCCAGCAGTTTTTTGGGGGGGGTGAGGAACACTGAAGCTTTCTTT
TRBJ1-2 | TRBV7-8 | . | . | CASSLVKGNYGYTF | TGTGCCAGCAGCTTAGTTAAGGGCAACTATGGCTACACCTTC
TRBJ1-3 | TRBV6-5 | . | . | CASSSDTSSGNTIYF | TGTGCCAGCAGTAGCGACACCAGCTCTGGAAACACCATATATTTT
TRBJ1-5 | TRBV21-1 | few | . | CATRTGAGISNQPQHF | TGTGCCACCAGGACCGGAGCTGGGATTAGCAATCAGCCCCAGCATTTT
TRBJ1-4 | TRBV5-1 | . | . | CASSDNRVGNEKLFF | TGCGCCAGCAGCGATAACAGGGTTGGTAATGAAAAACTGTTTTTT
TRBJ2-1 | TRBV6-6 | . | TRBD2 | CASSRRGGGNEQFF | TGTGCCAGCAGTCGACGGGGGGGCGGGAATGAGCAGTTCTTC
TRBJ2-6 | TRBV25-1 | . | . | CASKESGANVLTF | TGTGCCAGCAAGGAGTCTGGGGCCAACGTCCTGACTTTC
TRBJ2-7 | TRBV6-1 | . | . | CASSDRAIRGYEQYF | TGTGCCAGCAGTGACCGGGCCATAAGAGGTTACGAGCAGTACTTC
TRBJ1-2 | TRBV5-4 | few | . | CASSLGGRSPESYGYTF | TGTGCCAGCAGCTTGGGGGGGAGGTCCCCGGAGTCCTATGGCTACACCTTC
TRBJ1-4 | TRBV28 | . | . | CASSSPDRIIEKLFF | TGTGCCAGCAGTTCGCCAGACAGGATAATAGAAAAACTGTTTTTT
TRBJ2-7 | TRBV5-1 | . | . | CASSFTGSNEQYF | TGCGCCAGCAGCTTTACAGGGAGCAACGAGCAGTACTTC